This TCR beta chain was identified in a study of blood T cell repertoires in COVID-19. TCRdb's table, derived via immunoSEQ multiplex PCR, lists solely in-frame clones and lacks some. The sample carries about 140,000 clones, around nine tenths recorded once. The CDR3 is made up of 14 amino acids. From germline, CDR1 is KGHSH and CDR2 LQKENI. Trimming left V 6 bases short and J 2 bases short, with 14 bases between. The TCR comes from a human donor in a cohort sampled during active COVID-19. The source material was peripheral blood. The rearrangement links TRBV18 to TRBJ2-7; D uncertain. The CDR3 is CASSASSKTYEQYF. The CDR3 DNA is TGTGCCAGCTCCGCGTCGAGTAAAACCTACGAGCAGTACTTC.